Given below is one T cell receptor (beta chain) in context. The sample holds a few counts of this clonotype. This clone's antigen is unknown. Nothing much larger sits one base from this clone, and base qualities are not available. Graves' hyperthyroidism was defined as stable when no progression to ophthalmopathy occurred over 18 months of follow-up. The hyperthyroidism patients were between 18 and 65 years old and newly diagnosed, with a disease duration of less than 2 months. Any patient with an uncontrolled infection, another autoimmune disease, pregnancy or lactation was excluded. Diagnoses were established on the basis of clinical symptoms, serum thyroxine and TRAb, thyroid ultrasound, and orbital computed tomography. PBMCs were isolated from 7.5 to 10 ml of fresh peripheral blood by Ficoll-Paque density gradient centrifugation. Total RNA was extracted with Trizol reagent, and quality was checked on an Agilent 2100 Bioanalyzer.

The data were taken from a study of T cells in Graves' hyperthyroidism and ophthalmopathy (dated by TCRdb to the late 2010s). Broadly, across the study: Peripheral blood was sampled at the time of initial diagnosis, prior to any treatment. TCR Vbeta CDR3 sequencing of 130 to 150 peripheral blood samples (43 ophthalmopathy, about 74 hyperthyroidism and around 17 progressor patients) is reported in the paper. The approximately 100 discovery patients were divided at random into training and test sets in a 7:3 ratio. After blood sampling, hyperthyroidism patients were treated with methimazole at a starting dose of 30 mg daily, and ophthalmopathy patients were treated with high-dose intravenous methylprednisolone. Thyroid tissue and blood T-cell repertoires from six Graves' hyperthyroidism patients were also compared in the study. To identify TCR V-J signatures that set the groups apart, the researchers used a discovery cohort of approximately 98 patients, made up of 43 with Graves' ophthalmopathy and about 60 with stable Graves' hyperthyroidism. Prospective prediction of ophthalmopathy was tested in an independent validation cohort of some 20 hyperthyroidism patients and some 17 patients who later progressed to ophthalmopathy. Paper-wide results and their limitations: In validation, progression to ophthalmopathy was predicted by the model with around 70% sensitivity and under 85% specificity, a median of roughly six months before onset. No statistical method was used to fix the sample size in advance, and group allocation was not hidden from the investigators. Most expanded thyroid clonotypes (frequency above 0.001) were also found in blood, which suggests that blood repertoires may mirror thyroid immune responses. Ophthalmopathy was separated from stable hyperthyroidism by a 13 V-J signature model, with about 86% sensitivity and roughly 81% specificity obtained in cross-validation and 80%/75% obtained in testing.

Amplification of TCR beta CDR3 regions was carried out from RNA transcripts. For the first round of RT-PCR on the TCR CDR3, the HTBI primer set was used together with the Qiagen OneStep RT-PCR kit. Libraries were constructed in a second round of multiplex PCR, after which size selection and purification were performed. The libraries were sequenced on an Illumina HiSeq2000 using paired-end 100 bp reads. In the paper's pipeline: SOAPnuke was used to process the raw data, removing reads that contained adapters or uncalled bases, had a mean Phred below 15, or lacked an exact match to the constant primer or identifier. COPE v1.2.5 was used to merge the high-quality paired reads, and each unique nucleotide sequence was defined as a clonotype. MiTCR v1.1 was used to align the clonotypes against IMGT TRBV, TRBD and TRBJ reference segments. Only V-J combinations with frequency above 0.0001, covering approximately 99% of repertoires, were analysed. The TCS score was defined as the ratio of F50 (clonal expansion) to E x V (chaos), calculated using BLOSUM62-based TCRdist between CDR3 peptides within each V-J. Welch's t-statistics and random forest reduced approximately 520 V-J features to 10 to 15, which were used in a naive Bayes classifier (R e1071). Starting from the raw public reads, TCRdb applied fastp trimming at Q25, assembled clones with MiXCR and retained in-frame beta chains. Merged by CDR3 protein, the rows form single entries marked with the most common genes and DNA. The V and J calls and clone size are TCRdb's, not the authors'. The sample profile shows 700,000 or so distinct CDR3 sequences; approximately 16% of them were found once. The ten largest account for over 7.5% of the sample.

As encoded in the germline V gene (reference sequence), CDR1 is SGHKS while CDR2 is YYEKEE. V loses 5 bases, J loses 4 bases, and the germline ends lie 10 bases apart. Reading from cysteine to phenylalanine, the CDR3 counts 14 amino acids. Of the read, only the CDR3 DNA is kept; its 42 bases are in frame from base 1. The rearrangement combines TRBV5-5 with TRBJ2-6; no D gene is confidently identified. This receptor was taken from a young man with Graves' hyperthyroidism. Sequencing input: blood. The CDR3 reads CASSFTRGANVLTF. The DNA sequence follows: TGTGCCAGCAGTTTCACGCGGGGGGCCAACGTCCTGACTTTC. Beyond the CDR3, the reference TRBV5-5 and TRBJ2-6 genes provide the residues; the full variable domain reads: DAGVTQSPTHLIKTRGQQVTLRCSPISGHKSVSWYQQVLGQGPQFIFQYYEKEERGRGNFPDRFSARQFPNYSSELNVNALLLGDSALYLCASSFTRGANVLTFGAGSRLTVL.